This record concerns one T cell receptor (beta chain) sequence. The data stem from a study of blood T cell repertoires in COVID-19. Overall study context: PBMCs, B-cell-depleted T cells, or T cells were the source of the cDNA or gDNA that made up the material.

Clones were read by immunoSEQ multiplex PCR, and TCRdb kept only the in-frame ones, dropping some. The table lists 150,000 to 180,000 clones, about 86% of them singletons. This CDR3 comprises 15 residues. The V gene's germline CDR1 is LNHDA and CDR2 SQIVND (reference sequence). With V trimmed by 4 bases and J by 0 bases, 4 bases remained unmatched. The specimen was peripheral blood. This rearrangement joins TRBV19 to TRBJ2-7; TRBD1 agrees at 9 bases. The TCR originated in a woman aged 55 to 70 with acute or convalescent COVID-19. Here the CDR3 DNA reads TGTGCCAGTAGTACCGGGACAGGGTCCTCCTACGAGCAGTACTTC. This gives the protein CASSTGTGSSYEQYF.